The 27 T cell receptor beta chains below come from one sample, sequenced in a study of shared clonotypes between healthy human individuals. Assay used: immunoSEQ multiplex PCR; TCRdb lists only in-frame clones, some missing. This sample yields some 1,100,000 clones, of which approximately 80% are seen a single time; 0.52% belongs to the top ten. The sample was memory CD4+ T cells from PBMCs. The subset is: CD45RA-negative fraction. All receptors derive from a young man in good health. Some clones in this sample may be carry-over from other donors' samples.

The V gene is TRBV15, the J gene TRBJ2-7; D tentatively reads TRBD1 or TRBD2 (5 bases each). This CDR3 spans 16 amino acids. Germline lookup yields CDR1 LNHNV and CDR2 YYDKDF (reference sequence). Deletions cut 0 bases from V and 5 bases from J, with 17 bases between. The chain's CDR3 is CATSRDRFQGVNEQYF. The DNA for the CDR3 is TGTGCCACCAGCAGAGATAGGTTTCAGGGAGTGAACGAGCAGTACTTC. Using reference TRBV15 and TRBJ2-7 for the parts outside the CDR3, the full variable domain is DAMVIQNPRYQVTQFGKPVTLSCSQTLNHNVMYWYQQKSSQAPKLLFHYYDKDFNNEADTPDNFQSRRPNTSFCFLDIRSPGLGDTAMYLCATSRDRFQGVNEQYFGPGTRLTVT.

The chain uses TRBV10-3 and TRBJ2-3; weak D call: TRBD1 (6 bases). Germline CDR1 and CDR2: ENHRY and SYGVKD. This CDR3 has 14 amino acids. Trimming cost V 9 bases and J 0 bases, with 13 bases left between them. Here the CDR3 DNA reads TGTGCCATGGGCCCAGGGGTAAGCACAGATACGCAGTATTTT. Encoded protein: CAMGPGVSTDTQYF.

V gene TRBV4-1 combines with J gene TRBJ2-5; maybe TRBD2 (6 bases). Deletions cut 5 bases from V and 7 bases from J, with 17 bases between. The germline CDR1 and CDR2 sequences are MGHRA and YSYEKL. The CDR3 totals 14 residues. The CDR3 region has the DNA TGCGCCAGCAGCACCCCCGGGACTGGGGGGACCCAGTACTTC. Protein: CASSTPGTGGTQYF.

The rearrangement links TRBV27 to TRBJ2-7, with D unclear. The CDR3 consists of 14 residues. The germline gives CDR1 MNHEY, CDR2 SMNVEV (reference sequence). The V end was cut by 2 bases, the J end by 2 bases, with 10 bases between. CDR3 sequence: CASSLAYGPYEQYF. The CDR3 nucleotides are TGTGCCAGCAGTTTAGCCTACGGCCCCTACGAGCAGTACTTC.

This clone was detected only once. The V call is TRBV27, the J call TRBJ2-5, with 11 bases lining up with TRBD1. The CDR3 is made up of 13 amino acids. V was pared by 5 bases and J by 7 bases, with 3 bases of the junction left unmatched. The germline V gene encodes CDR1 MNHEY and CDR2 SMNVEV (reference sequence). The CDR3 DNA is TGTGCCAGCAGTGGGACAGGGGGGTGGACCCAGTACTTC. It yields the protein CASSGTGGWTQYF.

This rearrangement joins TRBV18 to TRBJ2-2; TRBD1 aligns across 8 bases. Looked up from germline, CDR1 is KGHSH and CDR2 is LQKENI. After removal of 2 bases from V and 1 base from J, the junction contained 3 bases not matched to a gene. CDR3 length: 16 residues. The DNA for the CDR3 is TGTGCCAGCTCACCAGGAGGACAGGGGAACACCGGGGAGCTGTTTTTT. Protein sequence: CASSPGGQGNTGELFF.

The chain links TRBV19 to TRBJ2-1; TRBD2 might be the D (5 bases). The V gene's germline CDR1 is LNHDA and CDR2 SQIVND (reference sequence). V shed 5 bases and J shed 6 bases, with 17 bases lying between them. CDR3 length equals 15 residues. CDR3 in amino acids: CASSLAPPRGNEQFF. Written as DNA, the CDR3 is TGTGCCAGTAGTTTGGCCCCACCCCGGGGCAATGAGCAGTTCTTC.

This clone appeared a few times. The chain couples TRBV6-1 to TRBJ1-4; D unresolved. Germline values: CDR1 MNHNS, CDR2 SASEGT. V was clipped by 7 bases and J by 1 base, with 13 bases between them. This CDR3 has 15 residues. As DNA, the CDR3 is TGTGCCAGCAAGGAAGGAGGCAGAACTAATGAAAAACTGTTTTTT. Translated: CASKEGGRTNEKLFF.

This chain uses TRBV5-5 with TRBJ1-3, with 7 bases aligning to TRBD1. This CDR3 spans 17 amino acids. CDR1 is SGHKS, CDR2 YYEKEE, per germline (reference sequence). Trimming at V came to 0 bases and at J to 4 bases, leaving 10 bases not matched to a gene. The CDR3 nucleotides are TGTGCCAGCAGCTTGGAATCTAGAGGGGGCAGAGGAAACACCATATATTTT. Amino acid sequence: CASSLESRGGRGNTIYF.

In its sample, this clone was seen many times. The chain combines TRBV18 with TRBJ1-5; D is possibly TRBD1 (5 bases). Trimming pared 2 bases from V and 6 bases from J, leaving 14 bases between. The CDR3 sequence is 15 residues long. CDR1 KGHSH and CDR2 LQKENI come from the germline V gene. Written as DNA, the CDR3 is TGTGCCAGCTCACCAACGGGGGACCCCACTCAGCCCCAGCATTTT. It codes for CASSPTGDPTQPQHF.

V is TRBV5-4 and J is TRBJ2-1; perhaps TRBD2 as D (6 bases). With 0 bases removed from V and 0 bases from J, the gap between germline ends came to 7 bases. The CDR3 has 15 amino acids. The V gene's germline CDR1 is SGHNT and CDR2 YYREEE (reference sequence). The CDR3 is CASSLGLDSYNEQFF. The DNA of the CDR3 is TGTGCCAGCAGCTTGGGACTAGACTCCTACAATGAGCAGTTCTTC.

The chain has TRBV5-1 and TRBJ1-2; 9 nucleotides align to TRBD1. V gave up 4 bases and J gave up 8 bases; unmatched junction bases: 15. This CDR3 has 16 residues. From germline, CDR1 is SGHRS and CDR2 YFSETQ. The CDR3 nucleotides read TGCGCCAGCAGCCTCTCCGGGACAGGGTCATTTACGGGCTACACCTTC. Its protein is CASSLSGTGSFTGYTF.

The rearrangement joins TRBV7-6 to TRBJ2-6; D remains ambiguous. The V and J ends lost 4 bases and 4 bases respectively, with 8 bases between them. CDR3 length: 14 amino acids. Germline V gives CDR1 SGHVS, CDR2 FNYEAQ. This CDR3 is CASSSPPGANVLTF. The CDR3 bases are TGTGCCAGCAGCTCTCCACCCGGGGCCAACGTCCTGACTTTC.

The J gene is TRBJ2-1, the V gene TRBV6-4; D not resolved. This CDR3 has 12 residues. V shed 9 bases and J shed 7 bases, with 13 bases lying between them. The germline gives CDR1 MRHNA, CDR2 SNTAGT. CDR3: CARPHRPNEQFF. The DNA for the CDR3 is TGTGCCAGACCCCATAGGCCAAATGAGCAGTTCTTC.

The V call is TRBV5-1, the J call TRBJ2-7, with 10 bases that match TRBD2. The CDR3 extends over 19 amino acids. V shed 1 base and J 2 bases; nucleotides not matched to a gene: 15. Germline V gene data show CDR1 as SGHRS and CDR2 as YFSETQ. DNA for the CDR3: TGCGCCAGCAGCTTGCAACCTAGCGGGAGAGGGGGTTTTCCCTACGAGCAGTACTTC. Amino acids: CASSLQPSGRGGFPYEQYF. Filled out from reference TRBV5-1 and TRBJ2-7, the complete variable domain reads KAGVTQTPRYLIKTRGQQVTLSCSPISGHRSVSWYQQTPGQGLQFLFEYFSETQRNKGNFPGRFSGRQFSNSRSEMNVSTLELGDSALYLCASSLQPSGRGGFPYEQYFGPGTRLTVT.

The sample holds one count of this clone. The chain employs TRBV28 and TRBJ1-4, with D possibly TRBD1 on 6 matching bases. Germline V lookup: CDR1 MDHEN, CDR2 SYDVKM. The CDR3 is made up of 16 amino acids. The V end was cut by 2 bases, the J end by 6 bases, with 16 bases between. CDR3 residues: CASSLGPGQTYEKLFF. As DNA, the CDR3 is TGTGCCAGCAGTTTAGGGCCGGGACAAACCTATGAAAAACTGTTTTTT.

The chain links TRBV28 to TRBJ2-7; no reliable D call. The CDR3 has 15 residues. V lost 4 bases and J lost 0, with 13 bases in between. The germline CDR1 and CDR2 sequences are MDHEN and SYDVKM. This chain's CDR3 is CASSYGLVRSYEQYF. CDR3 nucleotide sequence: TGTGCCAGCAGTTACGGTTTGGTACGCTCCTACGAGCAGTACTTC.

The gene calls are TRBV5-1 and TRBJ2-1; TRBD2 matches 9 bases. V shed 2 bases, J shed 9 bases, and the junction held 12 bases outside the gene matches. The CDR3 is 16 amino acids. From germline, CDR1 is SGHRS and CDR2 YFSETQ. The CDR3 bases are TGCGCCAGCAGCTTCGTCAGCGGGAGGTCCTCCGGTGAGCAGTTCTTC. Translating it yields CASSFVSGRSSGEQFF.

The rearrangement links TRBV28 to TRBJ2-2, with D possibly TRBD2 on 7 matching bases. Per germline, CDR1 MDHEN and CDR2 SYDVKM. This CDR3 comprises 16 residues. Between the trimmed V and J ends, which lost 2 bases and 1 base, there was a span of 11 bases. CDR3 amino acids: CASSLAGAGNTGELFF. CDR3 DNA: TGTGCCAGCAGTTTAGCGGGGGCGGGGAACACCGGGGAGCTGTTTTTT.

V and J are TRBV10-2 and TRBJ2-1, with D uncertain. Germline V gene data show CDR1 as WSHSY and CDR2 as SAAADI. The length of the CDR3 is 16 residues. Between the trimmed V and J ends, which lost 0 bases and 6 bases, there was a span of 15 bases. CDR3 protein: CASSESRLLPLNEQFF. CDR3 nucleotide sequence: TGCGCCAGCAGTGAGTCGCGACTTCTACCCCTCAATGAGCAGTTCTTC.

This sequence joins TRBV12-2 and TRBJ2-1. TRBV12-2 is reported as a pseudogene. The length of the CDR3 is 12 residues. CDR3 DNA sequence: TGTGCAAGTCGCTTAGGTGTAGTGGGGCAGTTCTTC. It translates to CASRLGVVGQFF.

V and J are TRBV5-5 and TRBJ2-7, with 8 bases identical to TRBD2. The V gene's germline CDR1 is SGHKS and CDR2 YYEKEE (reference sequence). The CDR3 loop spans 15 amino acids. The J segment lost 3 bases and the V segment lost 5 bases, leaving 10 bases of the junction unmatched. The CDR3 sequence: CASRSGSGSRYEQYF. The CDR3 region has the DNA TGTGCCAGCAGAAGTGGAAGCGGGAGCCGCTACGAGCAGTACTTC.

The chain links TRBV9 to TRBJ2-5, with 12 bases identical to TRBD1. The CDR3 has 17 amino acids. CDR1 SGDLS and CDR2 YYNGEE come from the germline V gene. V dropped 4 bases and J dropped 5; count of bases not matched to a gene: 12. The CDR3 loop reads CASSPKPGQGAGETQYF. CDR3 nucleotides: TGTGCCAGCAGCCCAAAACCGGGACAGGGGGCAGGGGAGACCCAGTACTTC.

V usage is TRBV11-2 and J usage is TRBJ2-4, with D perhaps TRBD2 (7 bases). Trimming stripped 6 bases from V and 8 bases from J, with 17 bases between. CDR1 and CDR2 (germline): SGHAT, FQNNGV. The length of the CDR3 is 14 residues. The CDR3 DNA sequence: TGTGCCAGCAGATCAGGCCAGGGGAGGGACATTCAGTACTTC. This gives the protein CASRSGQGRDIQYF.

The chain couples TRBV10-3 to TRBJ2-7; D ambiguous. In germline, CDR1 is ENHRY, CDR2 SYGVKD. The CDR3 is 14 amino acids. Between the trimmed V and J ends, which lost 6 bases and 2 bases, there was a span of 14 bases. The CDR3 sequence is CAIRGSQVTYEQYF. The DNA for the CDR3 is TGTGCCATCAGGGGGTCCCAGGTTACCTACGAGCAGTACTTC.

The V gene is TRBV4-1, the J gene TRBJ1-6; TRBD1 matches at 7 bases. Germline V gene data show CDR1 as MGHRA and CDR2 as YSYEKL. V lost 7 bases and J lost 6; bases outside the gene matches: 6. The CDR3 runs to 14 residues. CDR3 in DNA: TGCGCCAGCACCCTGGACAGGTCTAATTCACCCCTCCACTTT. Protein: CASTLDRSNSPLHF.

This clone appeared a single time. The V call is TRBV5-1, the J call TRBJ2-2, with a weak D call TRBD1 (6 bases). Germline V gene data show CDR1 as SGHRS and CDR2 as YFSETQ. The CDR3 consists of 11 residues. V shed 5 bases and J shed 10 bases, with 9 bases lying between them. The CDR3 is CASRPGQELFF. The CDR3 DNA reads TGCGCCAGCAGGCCGGGACAGGAGCTGTTTTTT.